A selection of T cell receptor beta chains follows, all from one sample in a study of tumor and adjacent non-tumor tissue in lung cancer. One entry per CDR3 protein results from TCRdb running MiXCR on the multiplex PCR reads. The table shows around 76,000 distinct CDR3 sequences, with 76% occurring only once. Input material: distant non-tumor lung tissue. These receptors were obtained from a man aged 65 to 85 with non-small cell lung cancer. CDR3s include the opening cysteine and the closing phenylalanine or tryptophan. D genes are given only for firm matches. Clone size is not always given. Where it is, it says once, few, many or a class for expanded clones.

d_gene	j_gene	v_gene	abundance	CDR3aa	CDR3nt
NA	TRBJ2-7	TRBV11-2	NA	CASSLGMDFSYEQYF	TGTGCCAGCAGCCTGGGCATGGATTTCTCCTACGAGCAGTACTTC
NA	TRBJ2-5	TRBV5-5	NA	CARSLISPETQYF	TGTGCCAGAAGCTTAATCAGTCCGGAGACCCAGTACTTC
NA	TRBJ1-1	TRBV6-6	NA	CVSRAPDTEAFF	TGTGTCAGCAGGGCGCCTGACACTGAAGCTTTCTTT
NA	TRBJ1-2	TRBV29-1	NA	CSLLRMGAYGYTF	TGCAGCCTTCTCCGGATGGGAGCCTATGGCTACACCTTC
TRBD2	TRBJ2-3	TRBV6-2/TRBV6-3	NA	CASSYSGLAGLTDTQYF	TGTGCCAGCAGTTACTCAGGGCTAGCGGGGTTAACAGATACGCAATATTTT
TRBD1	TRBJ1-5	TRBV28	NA	CASCLEDRGVGNQPQHF	TGTGCCAGCTGTCTCGAGGACAGGGGGGTCGGCAATCAGCCCCAACATTTT
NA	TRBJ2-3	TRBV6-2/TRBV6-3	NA	CASQRVLGADTQYF	TGTGCCAGCCAGAGGGTTTTAGGTGCAGATACGCAGTATTTT
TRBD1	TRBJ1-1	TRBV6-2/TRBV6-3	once	CASWDRNTEAFF	TGTGCCAGCTGGGACAGAAACACTGAAGCTTTCTTT
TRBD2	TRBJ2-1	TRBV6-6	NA	CASSNPRLAGGVDEQSF	TGTGCCAGCAGTAACCCGAGATTAGCGGGAGGCGTAGATGAGCAGTCCTTC
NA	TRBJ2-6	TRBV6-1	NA	CASRAGLRWSF	TGTGCAAGCAGGGCGGGGCTCCGTTGGTCTTTC
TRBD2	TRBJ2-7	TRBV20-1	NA	CSARVGASGSSYEQYF	TGCAGTGCTAGAGTCGGGGCTAGCGGGAGTTCCTACGAGCAGTACTTC
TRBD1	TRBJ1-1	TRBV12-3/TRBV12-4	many	CASSGQGGLNTEAFF	TGTGCCAGCAGTGGACAGGGGGGCTTGAACACTGAAGCTTTCTTT
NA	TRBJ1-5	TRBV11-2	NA	CASSSEGREGQPQHF	TGTGCCAGCAGCTCAGAGGGTAGGGAGGGTCAGCCCCAGCATTTT
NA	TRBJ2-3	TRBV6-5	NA	CASGGGYNQPQYF	TGTGCCAGCGGAGGAGGGTACAATCAGCCCCAGTATTTT
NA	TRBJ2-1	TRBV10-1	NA	CASSPVGSYNEQFF	TGCGCCAGCAGTCCGGTGGGCTCCTACAACGAGCAGTTCTTC
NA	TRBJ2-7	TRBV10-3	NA	CACTTGTSPYEQYF	TGTGCCTGCACAACCGGGACAAGCCCATACGAGCAGTACTTC
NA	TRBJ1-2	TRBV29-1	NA	CSVPRDGYRYTF	TGCAGCGTACCAAGGGACGGCTATCGCTACACCTTC
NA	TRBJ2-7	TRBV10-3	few	CAISGAGNHYEQYF	TGTGCTATCAGTGGTGCAGGGAACCACTACGAGCAGTACTTC
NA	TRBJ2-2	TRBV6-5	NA	CASRPGEVENTGELFF	TGTGCCAGCAGGCCGGGGGAGGTGGAGAACACCGGGGAGCTGTTTTTT
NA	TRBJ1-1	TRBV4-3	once	CASNQELGGTEALF	TGCGCCAGCAACCAAGAACTGGGGGGGACTGAAGCTCTCTTT
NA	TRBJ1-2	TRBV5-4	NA	CASSSYTYGYTF	TGTGCCAGCAGTTCGTATACCTATGGCTACACCTTC
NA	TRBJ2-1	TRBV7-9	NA	CASSPSGGGNNERFF	TGTGCCAGCAGCCCATCCGGGGGCGGGAACAATGAGCGGTTCTTC
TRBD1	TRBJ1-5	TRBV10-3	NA	CASSYIGWGQNNNQPQHF	TGTGCCAGCAGTTATATCGGGTGGGGACAGAATAACAATCAGCCCCAGCATTTT
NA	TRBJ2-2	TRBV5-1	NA	CASSLWGGLTWELFF	TGCGCCAGCAGCTTGTGGGGAGGTCTCACCTGGGAGCTGTTTTTT
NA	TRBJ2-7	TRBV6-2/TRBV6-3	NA	CASSSQGGLYSYKQHF	TGTGCCAGCAGTTCCCAGGGGGGGCTCTACAGCTACAAGCAGCACTTC
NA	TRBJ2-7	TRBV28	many	CASTQGYEQYF	TGTGCCAGCACCCAGGGCTACGAGCAGTACTTC
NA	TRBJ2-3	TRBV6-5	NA	CANSFGSGTDTQYF	NA
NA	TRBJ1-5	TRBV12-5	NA	CASGITAVSQPQHF	TGTGCTAGTGGCATTACCGCTGTCAGTCAGCCCCAACATTTT
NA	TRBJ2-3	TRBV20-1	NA	CSARNLPWDGTDTQYF	TGCAGTGCTAGGAATCTTCCCTGGGATGGGACAGATACGCAGTATTTT
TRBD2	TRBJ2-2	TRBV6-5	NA	CTSGGLAGTGSTGELFF	TGTACCAGCGGAGGACTAGCGGGGACCGGTAGCACCGGGGAGCTGTTTTTT
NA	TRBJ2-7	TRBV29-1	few	CSVVLGDEQYF	TGCAGTGTTGTTCTAGGGGACGAGCAGTACTTC
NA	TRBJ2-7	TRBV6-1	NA	CASILTGLNEQYF	TGTGCCAGCATCTTGACAGGCTTGAACGAGCAGTACTTC
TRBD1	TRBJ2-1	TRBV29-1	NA	CSVERQGNEQFF	TGCAGCGTTGAAAGACAGGGGAACGAGCAGTTCTTC
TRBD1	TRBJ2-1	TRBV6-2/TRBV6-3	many	CASNDRGHNEQFF	TGTGCCAGCAATGACAGGGGGCACAATGAGCAGTTCTTC
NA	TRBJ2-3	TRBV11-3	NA	CVSSFGRNTDMQYF	TGTGTCAGCAGCTTTGGCAGGAACACAGATATGCAGTATTTT
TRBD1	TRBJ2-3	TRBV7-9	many	CANGQGADTQYF	TGTGCTAACGGACAGGGTGCAGATACGCAGTATTTT
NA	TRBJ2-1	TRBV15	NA	CATSRGPKYNEQFF	TGTGCCACCAGCAGAGGGCCTAAGTACAATGAGCAGTTCTTC
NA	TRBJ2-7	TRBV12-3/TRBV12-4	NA	CANSLILRGEQYF	TGTGCCAACAGTTTAATCCTCAGGGGCGAGCAGTACTTC
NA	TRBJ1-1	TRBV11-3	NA	CTISFRDGTLNTEASF	TGTACCATCAGCTTCCGGGACGGAACCCTGAACACTGAAGCTTCCTTT
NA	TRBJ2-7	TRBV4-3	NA	CASSQWQAFYEQYF	TGCGCCAGCAGCCAATGGCAGGCATTCTACGAGCAGTACTTC
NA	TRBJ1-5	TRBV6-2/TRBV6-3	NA	CTCTPGPQEGQPQHF	TGTACCTGCACCCCGGGGCCCCAAGAGGGTCAGCCCCAGCATTTT
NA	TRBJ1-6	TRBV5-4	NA	CASRYLPGHLNSSLHF	TGTGCCAGCAGATACTTACCGGGACACCTTAATTCATCCCTCCACTTT
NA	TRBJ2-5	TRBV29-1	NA	CRAADRLQETHYF	TGCAGAGCGGCCGACAGGTTACAAGAGACCCATTACTTC
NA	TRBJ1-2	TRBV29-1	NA	CSVHPDRLQYGYTF	TGCAGCGTTCATCCCGACAGATTACAATATGGCTACACCTTC
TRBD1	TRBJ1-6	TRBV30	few	CAWSLGQPDSPLHF	TGTGCCTGGTCCTTGGGACAGCCCGATTCACCCCTCCACTTT
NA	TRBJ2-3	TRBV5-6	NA	CVSSLGPRSTDTQYF	TGTGTAAGCAGCTTGGGCCCTCGAAGTACAGATACGCAGTATTTT
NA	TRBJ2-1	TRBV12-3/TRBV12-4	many	CASSPAGGSYNEQFF	TGTGCCAGCAGTCCAGCGGGTGGCTCCTACAATGAGCAGTTCTTC
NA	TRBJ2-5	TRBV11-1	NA	CASSLDTYQETQYF	TGTGCCAGCAGCTTAGACACTTACCAAGAGACCCAGTACTTC
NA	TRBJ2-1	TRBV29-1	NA	CSIETIGSYHEQCF	TGCAGCATCGAGACAATAGGCTCCTACCATGAGCAGTGCTTC
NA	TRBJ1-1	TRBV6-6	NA	CASSYPVSSGLDNEAFF	TGTGCCAGCAGTTACCCCGTTAGCTCAGGGTTGGACAATGAAGCTTTCTTT
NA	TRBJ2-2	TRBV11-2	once	CDSSPDDRGTGELFF	TGTGACAGCAGTCCGGACGATAGGGGCACCGGGGAGCTGTTTTTT
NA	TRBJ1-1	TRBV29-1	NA	CGVLGAAGWAFF	TGCGGCGTCCTAGGGGCTGCGGGTTGGGCTTTCTTT
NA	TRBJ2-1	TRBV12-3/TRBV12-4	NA	CVSSFRSQGTYNEQFF	TGCGTCAGCAGTTTCCGTAGCCAGGGGACCTACAATGAGCAGTTCTTC
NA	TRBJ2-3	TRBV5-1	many	CASSLPVRGDTQYF	TGCGCCAGCAGCTTGCCGGTTCGTGGGGATACGCAGTATTTT
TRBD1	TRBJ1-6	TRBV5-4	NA	CASSTGTGGRINSPIHF	TGTGCCAGCAGCACTGGGACAGGGGGAAGGATTAATTCACCCATCCACTTT
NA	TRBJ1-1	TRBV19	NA	CASSTWTGEAFF	TGTGCCAGTAGTACCTGGACCGGTGAAGCTTTCTTT
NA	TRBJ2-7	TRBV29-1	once	CSLGREQYF	TGCAGCCTCGGGAGAGAGCAGTACTTC
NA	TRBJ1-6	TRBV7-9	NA	CASRNRDSHLHF	TGTGCCAGCAGAAACAGGGATTCACACCTCCACTTT
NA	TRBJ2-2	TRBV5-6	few	CASSPSTGELFF	TGTGCCAGCAGCCCCTCGACCGGGGAGCTGTTTTTT
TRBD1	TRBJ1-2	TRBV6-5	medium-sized	CASGRTGERYGYTF	TGTGCCAGCGGGAGGACAGGGGAGCGCTATGGCTACACCTTC